This T cell receptor (beta chain) was captured by sequencing in a study of T cells after yellow fever vaccination. Study overall: Where fractions had low cell numbers, libraries were prepared from them with the SMART-Seq v4 Ultra Low Input RNA kit.

TCRdb reprocessed the 5' RACE reads via MiXCR and lists one record per CDR3 protein. The table shows around 230,000 distinct CDR3 sequences, with about 7% occurring only once. Trimming pared 8 bases from V and 8 bases from J, leaving 18 bases between. CDR1 is SQVTM and CDR2 is ANQGSEA in the germline V gene. The CDR3 contains 13 residues. Whole-study results and caveats: A weaker secondary response peaked on day 5, the primary on day 15. Abundant clonotypes (contaminants from the bulk population) could be present in FACS-sorted repertoires.

Ten or more counts support this clonotype. No antigen is known for it. The input for sequencing was CD4+ T cells sorted from PBMCs, taken on the day of the yellow fever booster vaccination. This sequence originates from a man younger than 45 who received the YFV17D yellow fever vaccine. The chain is built from TRBV29-1 and TRBJ1-4; D call uncertain. CDR3 DNA: TGCAGCTCGAAGACTGCCCGAGGCGAAAAACTGTTTTTT. This translates into CSSKTARGEKLFF.